This T cell receptor beta chain was obtained from a study of T cell responses to AZD1222 COVID-19 vaccine. The assay was immunoSEQ multiplex PCR, and TCRdb's table has in-frame clones only and misses some. This sample has 250,000 or so clones, with 93% found just once. The CDR3 has 15 residues. In germline, CDR1 is SNHLY, CDR2 FYNNEI. Trimming at V came to 5 bases and at J to 10 bases, leaving 12 bases not matched to a gene. The sequencing used peripheral blood, collected on day 0 of AZD1222 vaccination. This rearrangement joins TRBV2 to TRBJ2-1, with TRBD2 matching over 9 bases. The receptor's source is an adult in good health. The CDR3 region is CASSSGTSSGGEQFF. Here the CDR3 DNA reads TGTGCCAGCAGTTCCGGGACTAGCTCGGGGGGAGAGCAGTTCTTC.